The 27 T cell receptor beta chains given below trace back to one sample, sequenced in a study of cytomegalovirus exposure and HLA in healthy donors. PCR employed 60 Vbeta and 13 Jbeta primers. Generated by immunoSEQ multiplex PCR, the TCRdb table keeps only in-frame clones and is missing some. Among 90,000 to 150,000 clones, more than 75% were seen once, and the ten largest hold around 12%. Material for sequencing was PBMCs. The receptors were gathered from a woman between 35 and 50 years old in good health and CMV-seropositive.

The chain has TRBV27 and TRBJ1-2; D uncertain. CDR3 length: 11 residues. The V and J ends lost 8 bases and 7 bases respectively, with 11 bases between them. CDR1 and CDR2 from the germline V gene are MNHEY and SMNVEV (reference sequence). CDR3 residues: CASPFYCGYTF. In nucleotides, the CDR3 is TGTGCCAGCCCCTTTTACTGTGGCTACACCTTC.

The V gene is TRBV5-6, the J gene TRBJ2-2; the match to TRBD2 covers 10 bases. The CDR3 sequence is 19 residues long. Trimming cost V 4 bases and J 5 bases; bases outside gene matches: 17. From germline, CDR1 is SGHDT and CDR2 YYEEEE. The CDR3 DNA follows: TGTGCCAGCAGCAATCCCCGAAGAGCTAGCGGGGGAAGAACCGGGGAGCTGTTTTTT. It specifies CASSNPRRASGGRTGELFF.

This chain links TRBV2 with TRBJ1-3; 7 positions agree with TRBD1. With 5 bases clipped from V and 0 bases from J, the junction kept 7 bases outside the gene matches. CDR1 is SNHLY, CDR2 FYNNEI, per germline. This CDR3 has 16 amino acids. The CDR3 spells CASSRTGLSSGNTIYF. For the CDR3, the DNA is TGTGCCAGCAGTAGGACAGGATTGAGCTCTGGAAACACCATATATTTT.

The chain has TRBV2 and TRBJ1-1, with D perhaps TRBD1 (6 bases). V was cut by 7 bases and J by 3 bases, with 9 bases left in between. The CDR3 consists of 12 residues. From germline, CDR1 is SNHLY and CDR2 FYNNEI. The CDR3 DNA follows: TGTGCCAGCAAAAGACAGGACACTGAAGCTTTCTTT. This sequence encodes CASKRQDTEAFF.

The chain couples TRBV19 to TRBJ1-4, with 8 bases fitting TRBD1. CDR1 and CDR2 from the germline V gene are LNHDA and SQIVND (reference sequence). The CDR3 totals 22 residues. The V gene end was trimmed by 0 bases and the J gene end by 0 bases; junction bases not matched to a gene: 18. The CDR3 DNA reads as TGTGCCAGTAGTATAGAAGTCAGGGGGCGCTTCCACCCCATTGCAACTAATGAAAAACTGTTTTTT. This encodes CASSIEVRGRFHPIATNEKLFF.

V and J are TRBV29-1 and TRBJ2-4; a weak D match, TRBD1 (6 bases). The CDR3 is made up of 15 amino acids. The V end was cut by 6 bases, the J end by 0 bases, with 15 bases between. Germline CDR1 and CDR2: SQVTM and ANQGSEA. CDR3 in amino acids: CSVTGTVLAKNIQYF. The DNA of the CDR3 is TGCAGCGTAACAGGGACGGTTCTAGCCAAAAACATTCAGTACTTC.

This clone showed up just once. The chain links TRBV30 to TRBJ2-7; no clear D gene. Germline CDR1 reads GTSNPN; CDR2 reads SVGIG (reference sequence). CDR3 length: 13 residues. The V and J ends lost 1 base and 2 bases respectively, with 9 bases between them. The CDR3 DNA reads TGTGCCTGGAGTGGGGCCTCCGCCTACGAGCAGTACTTC. This codes for CAWSGASAYEQYF.

J is TRBJ1-2 and V is TRBV4-1, with a weak D call TRBD1 (5 bases). Germline lookup yields CDR1 MGHRA and CDR2 YSYEKL. CDR3 length: 14 residues. V dropped 0 bases and J dropped 4 bases, with 9 bases sitting between them. The CDR3 here is CASSQEGRAYGYTF. In nucleotides, the CDR3 is TGCGCCAGCAGCCAAGAGGGCAGGGCCTATGGCTACACCTTC.

The chain employs TRBV5-1 and TRBJ2-7; a weak D match, TRBD1 (5 bases). This CDR3 region has 15 residues. Per germline, CDR1 SGHRS and CDR2 YFSETQ. Between the trimmed V and J ends, which lost 0 bases and 3 bases, there was a span of 13 bases. The CDR3: CASSLGGRVDYEQYF. In DNA form, the CDR3 reads TGCGCCAGCAGCTTGGGAGGCAGGGTTGACTACGAGCAGTACTTC.

This clone was seen a single time. The chain combines TRBV10-2 with TRBJ2-2; D uncertain. CDR3 length: 16 amino acids. Germline assignment: CDR1 WSHSY and CDR2 SAAADI. The V and J ends lost 0 bases and 5 bases respectively, with 13 bases between them. In DNA, the CDR3 is TGCGCCAGCAGTGAGTCGATCCTGGTTAGAACCGGGGAGCTGTTTTTT. Translating it yields CASSESILVRTGELFF.

V and J are TRBV5-1 and TRBJ1-1, with 7 bases fitting TRBD1. J was trimmed by 5 bases and V by 4 bases; bases with no gene match: 5. This CDR3 is built from 13 residues. Germline loops: CDR1 SGHRS, CDR2 YFSETQ. The CDR3 is CASSNQGVTEAFF. The CDR3 bases are TGCGCCAGCAGCAACCAGGGGGTAACTGAAGCTTTCTTT.

V is TRBV27 and J is TRBJ1-1; the match to TRBD1 covers 7 bases. CDR1 MNHEY and CDR2 SMNVEV come from the germline V gene (reference sequence). The CDR3 is 15 residues long. The J segment lost 1 base and the V segment lost 2 bases, leaving 4 bases of the junction unmatched. Here the CDR3 reads CASSLVGTENTEAFF. CDR3 nucleotides: TGTGCCAGCAGTTTAGTGGGGACAGAGAACACTGAAGCTTTCTTT.

To note about this clone: Germline and junction disagree at one end, which may indicate a read error. The genes are TRBV7-9 and TRBJ2-3, with 11 bases identical to TRBD2. CDR3 size: 16 residues. In germline, CDR1 is SEHNR, CDR2 FQNEAQ (reference sequence). CDR3 in amino acids: CSSSPLAGGYRDTQYF. DNA for the CDR3: TGTTCCAGCAGCCCCTTAGCGGGGGGGTATAGGGATACGCAGTATTTT.

The chain is built from TRBV30 and TRBJ2-5; 9 nucleotides align to TRBD2. Germline V lookup: CDR1 GTSNPN, CDR2 SVGIG (reference sequence). This CDR3 contains 13 residues. Trimming cost V 1 base and J 7 bases; bases outside gene matches: 4. The CDR3 nucleotides read TGTGCCTGGAGTGGCGGGGGGGCGGGGACCCAGTACTTC. Its translation is CAWSGGGAGTQYF. Full variable domain (outside the CDR3, taken from reference TRBV30 and TRBJ2-5): SQTIHQWPATLVQPVGSPLSLECTVEGTSNPNLYWYRQAAGRGLQLLFYSVGIGQISSEVPQNLSASRPQDRQFILSSKKLLLSDSGFYLCAWSGGGAGTQYFGPGTRLLVL.

The table lists this clone with a few counts. V gene TRBV10-3 combines with J gene TRBJ1-1, with a tentative D call TRBD1 (5 bases). Germline CDR1 and CDR2: ENHRY and SYGVKD. This CDR3 has 12 residues. Trimming removed 9 bases at V and 7 bases at J, with 15 bases between. As DNA, the CDR3 is TGTGCCATTAGGATGGGGGGAGATGAAGCTTTCTTT. Translation gives CAIRMGGDEAFF.

V gene TRBV9 combines with J gene TRBJ1-1; 8 bases fit TRBD1. The CDR3 extends over 15 amino acids. Germline loops: CDR1 SGDLS, CDR2 YYNGEE. Trimming removed 4 bases from V and 4 bases from J; junction bases left unmatched: 9. The CDR3 DNA is TGTGCCAGCAGCTCACCCCACAGGGGGAGCACTGAAGCTTTCTTT. Protein product: CASSSPHRGSTEAFF. Full variable domain (remainder filled in from reference TRBV9 and TRBJ1-1): DSGVTQTPKHLITATGQRVTLRCSPRSGDLSVYWYQQSLDQGLQFLIQYYNGEERAKGNILERFSAQQFPDLHSELNLSSLELGDSALYFCASSSPHRGSTEAFFGQGTRLTVV.

This chain links TRBV5-5 with TRBJ2-7; the D gene is possibly TRBD1 (7 bases). Trimming stripped 4 bases from V and 2 bases from J, with 16 bases between. Germline V gene data show CDR1 as SGHKS and CDR2 as YYEKEE (reference sequence). The CDR3 runs 15 residues. The CDR3, as DNA: TGTGCCAGCAGCCCGGGGGCAGGGGGACCCTACGAGCAGTACTTC. It encodes CASSPGAGGPYEQYF.

CDR3 residues: CASSAGVAGLGTQYF. The CDR3 DNA reads as TGCGCCAGCAGCGCAGGGGTAGCGGGCCTAGGGACCCAGTACTTC. The chain carries TRBV5-1 and TRBJ2-5, with D perhaps matching TRBD2 (7 bases). The germline V and J ends were trimmed by 4 bases and 7 bases, with 20 bases remaining between them. Germline lookup yields CDR1 SGHRS and CDR2 YFSETQ. The CDR3 spans 15 residues.

The V and J genes are TRBV5-1 and TRBJ1-4; D is possibly TRBD1 (5 bases). This CDR3 has 16 amino acids. Trimming took 4 bases from V and 0 from J, leaving 13 bases between them. Looked up from germline, CDR1 is SGHRS and CDR2 is YFSETQ. CDR3 sequence (DNA): TGCGCCAGCAGCAGGGGTGGGGCCGCAACTAATGAAAAACTGTTTTTT. Residues: CASSRGGAATNEKLFF.

This sequence joins TRBV7-2 and TRBJ2-1; 11 positions agree with TRBD2. The trim removed 10 bases at V and 10 bases at J, leaving 12 bases unmatched. The CDR3 is made up of 14 amino acids. Germline CDR1 and CDR2: SGHTA and FQGNSA. This chain's CDR3 is CATTETPSGGEQFF. DNA of the CDR3: TGTGCCACCACCGAAACCCCTAGCGGGGGGGAGCAGTTCTTC.

A remark on this clone: Germline and junction disagree at one end, which may indicate a read error. The chain joins TRBV7-9 to TRBJ2-5; D gene uncertain. The CDR3 has 12 residues. Germline CDR1 and CDR2: SEHNR and FQNEAQ (reference sequence). CDR3 residues: CSSSPTVETQYF. In DNA form, the CDR3 reads TGTTCCAGCAGTCCGACTGTAGAGACCCAGTACTTC.

This clone showed up just a few times. This chain connects TRBV7-9 to TRBJ2-1, with 8 nucleotides matching TRBD1. V dropped 2 bases and J dropped 8; count of bases not matched to a gene: 2. CDR3 length equals 13 residues. CDR1 and CDR2 from the germline V gene are SEHNR and FQNEAQ (reference sequence). CDR3 coding DNA: TGTGCCAGCAGCTTACAGGGGGCCCATGAGCAGTTCTTC. Amino acid sequence: CASSLQGAHEQFF. Based on the CDR3 plus reference TRBV7-9 and TRBJ2-1, the full variable domain is DTGVSQNPRHKITKRGQNVTFRCDPISEHNRLYWYRQTLGQGPEFLTYFQNEAQLEKSRLLSDRFSAERPKGSFSTLEIQRTEQGDSAMYLCASSLQGAHEQFFGPGTRLTVL.

The rearrangement joins TRBV5-4 to TRBJ1-2; D remains ambiguous. The V end was cut by 0 bases, the J end by 9 bases, with 6 bases between. The CDR3 length is 11 residues. Per germline, CDR1 SGHNT and CDR2 YYREEE (reference sequence). The CDR3 region is CASSLERSYTF. CDR3 bases: TGTGCCAGCAGCTTGGAGAGGAGCTACACCTTC.

The CDR3 bases are TGTGCCAGCACTGAGAGAAGCGGACTACCGAATCAGCCCCAGCATTTT. Protein: CASTERSGLPNQPQHF. The genes are TRBV2 and TRBJ1-5; D not resolved. V was pared by 7 bases and J by 4 bases, with 20 bases between. Germline-derived CDR1 and CDR2 are SNHLY and FYNNEI. This CDR3 is 16 amino acids long.

V usage is TRBV2 and J usage is TRBJ2-5, with 14 bases matching TRBD2. The CDR3 is made up of 16 amino acids. J lost 2 bases, V lost 7 bases, and 6 bases had no gene match. The V gene's germline CDR1 is SNHLY and CDR2 FYNNEI. In DNA, the CDR3 is TGTGCCAGCAAGCTCGGACTAGCGGGGGGACAAGAGACCCAGTACTTC. It encodes CASKLGLAGGQETQYF.

A single count supports this clone. The chain employs TRBV6-6 and TRBJ2-1, with no clear D. CDR3 length: 12 residues. Trimming removed 9 bases at V and 4 bases at J, with 10 bases between. Germline assignment: CDR1 MNHNY and CDR2 SVGAGI (reference sequence). CDR3 nucleotide sequence: TGTGCCAGTTATAACACGTACAATGAGCAGTTCTTC. Residues: CASYNTYNEQFF.

The V and J genes are TRBV12-5 and TRBJ1-1; D gene ambiguous. CDR3 length equals 14 residues. V dropped 5 bases and J dropped 11 bases, with 21 bases sitting between them. Germline lookup yields CDR1 LGHNT and CDR2 FRNRAP. The CDR3 DNA is TGTGCTAGTGGTGTAAGCCCGGTGGTTTGGGCCGCTTTCTTT. Its translation: CASGVSPVVWAAFF.